This passage covers 21 T cell receptor beta chains from one sample sequenced in a study of CD8+ T cells in alopecia areata. Individuals with alopecia areata gave both lesional scalp punch biopsies and peripheral blood for collection. The sequencing template was cDNA reverse transcribed from extracted RNA. Assay used: immunoSEQ multiplex PCR; TCRdb lists only in-frame clones, some missing. The sample lists about 9,700 clones; approximately 70% were seen once. The material sequenced was skin. Every receptor here comes from a human donor with alopecia areata.

The V call is TRBV4-1, the J call TRBJ1-5, with 7 nucleotides matching TRBD1. The CDR3 extends over 16 amino acids. From germline, CDR1 is MGHRA and CDR2 YSYEKL. V was pared by 5 bases and J by 1 base, with 8 bases of the junction left unmatched. CDR3 residues: CASSSQGGKSNQPQHF. The CDR3 DNA follows: TGCGCCAGCAGCTCCCAGGGGGGAAAAAGCAATCAGCCCCAGCATTTT.

This sequence joins TRBV5-5 and TRBJ1-6, with 8 bases aligning to TRBD1. Trimming took 4 bases from V and 19 from J; bases not matched to a gene: 10. CDR1 SGHKS and CDR2 YYEKEE come from the germline V gene (reference sequence). The CDR3 totals 12 residues. Here the CDR3 reads CASSAQGALSHF. CDR3 nucleotide sequence: TGTGCCAGCAGCGCCCAGGGGGCTTTATCTCACTTT.

This clone was found a few times. CDR3 DNA: TGTGCCAGCAGTCCCGGACAGGGGTTCACTGAAGCTTTCTTT. It specifies CASSPGQGFTEAFF. The V call is TRBV6-6, the J call TRBJ1-1, with TRBD1 identical over 9 bases. This CDR3 has 14 residues. Looked up from germline, CDR1 is MNHNY and CDR2 is SVGAGI (reference sequence). Trimming took 5 bases from V and 4 from J; bases not matched to a gene: 5.

This sequence joins TRBV5-1 and TRBJ1-1; a possible D gene is TRBD1 (5 bases). Germline values: CDR1 SGHRS, CDR2 YFSETQ. The germline V and J ends were trimmed by 3 bases and 5 bases, with 11 bases remaining between them. CDR3 length equals 13 residues. The CDR3, as DNA: TGCGCCAGCAGCTGGGACGAGCGTACTGAAGCTTTCTTT. This sequence encodes CASSWDERTEAFF.

The chain links TRBV27 to TRBJ1-5, with 8 bases that match TRBD1. J lost 3 bases, V lost 5 bases, and 9 bases had no gene match. Per the germline V gene, CDR1 is MNHEY and CDR2 is SMNVEV (reference sequence). This CDR3 has 16 residues. DNA for the CDR3: TGTGCCAGCAGTACCCGAGGACAGGGTACCAATCAGCCCCAGCATTTT. This translates into CASSTRGQGTNQPQHF.

This clone came up a few times. The chain recombines TRBV9 with TRBJ2-5; tentatively, D is TRBD2 (6 bases). The V end lost 0 bases, the J end lost 5 bases, and 11 bases lay between the germline ends. Germline V gene sequence: CDR1 SGDLS, CDR2 YYNGEE. The CDR3 runs to 14 residues. CDR3 bases: TGTGCCAGCAGCGTAGGGGATAGCGGTGAGACCCAGTACTTC. Amino acids: CASSVGDSGETQYF.

This chain joins TRBV2 and TRBJ2-5; the D is unclear. The CDR3 runs 13 residues. Per germline, CDR1 SNHLY and CDR2 FYNNEI. The V end was cut by 5 bases, the J end by 5 bases, with 12 bases between. The CDR3 protein is CASSWPRGETQYF. As DNA, the CDR3 is TGTGCCAGCAGTTGGCCCCGTGGGGAGACCCAGTACTTC.

V usage is TRBV28 and J usage is TRBJ1-2; D unresolved. The length of the CDR3 is 13 residues. From germline, CDR1 is MDHEN and CDR2 SYDVKM. The ends were cut back, 4 bases at V and 2 bases at J, with 8 bases in the middle. The DNA for the CDR3 is TGTGCCAGCAGTTCAACGGGGAACTATGGCTACACCTTC. Amino acid sequence: CASSSTGNYGYTF.

This clone came up a few times. The DNA for the CDR3 is TGTGCCAGCAGTTTATCGGCGGGAGGCTACAATGAGCAGTTCTTC. It is translated as CASSLSAGGYNEQFF. This sequence joins TRBV27 and TRBJ2-1, with 8 bases that match TRBD2. Germline assignment: CDR1 MNHEY and CDR2 SMNVEV (reference sequence). This CDR3 comprises 15 residues. The junction had 1 base not matched to a gene; V was cut back by 0 bases and J by 3 bases.

This chain's CDR3 is CASRLGSGINNEQFF. The CDR3 DNA reads as TGTGCCAGCAGACTAGGCTCAGGGATCAACAATGAGCAGTTCTTC. This sequence joins TRBV6-1 and TRBJ2-1; perhaps D is TRBD1 or TRBD2 (5 bases each). The germline V gene encodes CDR1 MNHNS and CDR2 SASEGT. V was pared by 6 bases and J by 5 bases, with 17 bases between. This CDR3 comprises 15 residues.

V usage is TRBV28 and J usage is TRBJ2-7; 8 nucleotides match TRBD1. CDR1 is MDHEN and CDR2 is SYDVKM in the germline V gene. Trimming at V came to 4 bases and at J to 1 base, leaving 9 bases not matched to a gene. The length of the CDR3 is 16 residues. This CDR3 is CASSSNPGGASYEQYF. In DNA, the CDR3 is TGTGCCAGCAGTTCAAATCCAGGGGGCGCGTCCTACGAGCAGTACTTC.

This clone was observed a few times. This sequence joins TRBV29-1 and TRBJ2-5; no clear D gene. The DNA end lines up better with TRBJ2-7; the J call may be wrong. The CDR3 covers 11 residues. Germline CDR1 reads SQVTM; CDR2 reads ANQGSEA. The CDR3 region is CSVVGRDEQYF. CDR3 bases: TGCAGCGTTGTGGGAAGGGACGAGCAGTACTTC.

The rearrangement links TRBV27 to TRBJ2-7, with 8 positions matching TRBD1. Trimming took 5 bases from V and 2 from J; bases not matched to a gene: 11. Germline CDR1 reads MNHEY; CDR2 reads SMNVEV (reference sequence). There are 16 residues in the CDR3. The CDR3 DNA reads as TGTGCCAGCAGTCCGGCGAGGACAGGGTATCCCTACGAGCAGTACTTC. It encodes CASSPARTGYPYEQYF.

The V gene is TRBV9, the J gene TRBJ2-5; D could derive from TRBD1 or TRBD2 (6 bases each). CDR3 length: 14 residues. Germline assignment: CDR1 SGDLS and CDR2 YYNGEE. V lost 1 base, J lost 5 bases, and 12 bases lay in between. CDR3 bases: TGTGCCAGCAGCGTACCGGGGGCGAGGGAGACCCAGTACTTC. Translating gives CASSVPGARETQYF.

V and J are TRBV7-2 and TRBJ2-3, with 7 positions matching TRBD2. CDR1 is SGHTA, CDR2 FQGNSA, per germline. The CDR3 runs to 15 residues. V trimming: 5 bases; J trimming: 4 bases; junction bases outside the gene matches: 9. The DNA of the CDR3 is TGTGCCAGCAGCCTGGGGTCCCGGGGGGCAGATACGCAGTATTTT. Amino acid sequence: CASSLGSRGADTQYF. Looking up the rest from reference TRBV7-2 and TRBJ2-3 gives the full variable domain: GAGVSQSPSNKVTEKGKDVELRCDPISGHTALYWYRQSLGQGLEFLIYFQGNSAPDKSGLPSDRFSAERTGGSVSTLTIQRTQQEDSAVYLCASSLGSRGADTQYFGPGTRLTVL.

This clone has a single count. This sequence joins TRBV25-1 and TRBJ1-2; a weak D match, TRBD1 (5 bases). Germline values: CDR1 MGHDK, CDR2 SYGVNS. The CDR3 extends over 15 amino acids. V shed 6 bases and J shed 4 bases, with 18 bases lying between them. The DNA for the CDR3 is TGTGCCAGCAGCCGACGGAAGGGACTAGGCTATGGCTACACCTTC. Amino acids: CASSRRKGLGYGYTF.

The V call is TRBV12-2, the J call TRBJ1-2; the D call of TRBD1 is as the table states it, not checked on the DNA. TRBV12-2 is tagged as a pseudogene. The CDR3 has 15 residues. The CDR3 coding sequence is TGTGCAAGTCTCCAGGGTGGCAGCCTAGGGTATGGCTACACCTTC. Amino acid sequence: CASLQGGSLGYGYTF.

The chain recombines TRBV7-2 with TRBJ2-7; D might be TRBD1 (6 bases). Trimming left V 5 bases short and J 0 bases short, with 14 bases between. The CDR3 consists of 15 residues. Looked up from germline, CDR1 is SGHTA and CDR2 is FQGNSA. This CDR3 is CASSPGDGRSYEQYF. The CDR3 DNA reads as TGTGCCAGCAGCCCAGGGGACGGGCGCTCCTACGAGCAGTACTTC.

The chain is built from TRBV7-2 and TRBJ2-7, with 8 bases fitting TRBD2. The CDR3 is made up of 14 amino acids. Looked up from germline, CDR1 is SGHTA and CDR2 is FQGNSA. Losses at the gene ends were 5 bases for V and 12 bases for J; bases not matched to a gene: 15. The CDR3: CASSGEVGREETYF. The CDR3, as DNA: TGTGCCAGCAGCGGAGAGGTGGGGCGGGAGGAGACGTACTTC.

The J gene is TRBJ2-5, the V gene TRBV5-4, with 9 bases matching TRBD1. V gave up 4 bases and J gave up 0 bases; unmatched junction bases: 4. CDR3 length: 15 amino acids. Germline CDR1 reads SGHNT; CDR2 reads YYREEE (reference sequence). The CDR3 bases are TGTGCCAGCAGCGGAGGACAGGGGTACCAAGAGACCCAGTACTTC. Translated: CASSGGQGYQETQYF.

The chain combines TRBV18 with TRBJ2-1, with 8 positions matching TRBD1. The CDR3 is 17 residues long. Per germline, CDR1 KGHSH and CDR2 LQKENI. With 0 bases clipped from V and 2 bases from J, the junction kept 6 bases outside the gene matches. The CDR3 protein is CASSPPGQGSTYNEQFF. CDR3 DNA sequence: TGTGCCAGCTCACCACCCGGACAGGGTTCCACCTACAATGAGCAGTTCTTC. Full variable domain (rest looked up from reference TRBV18 and TRBJ2-1): NAGVMQNPRHLVRRRGQEARLRCSPMKGHSHVYWYRQLPEEGLKFMVYLQKENIIDESGMPKERFSAEFPKEGPSILRIQQVVRGDSAAYFCASSPPGQGSTYNEQFFGPGTRLTVL.